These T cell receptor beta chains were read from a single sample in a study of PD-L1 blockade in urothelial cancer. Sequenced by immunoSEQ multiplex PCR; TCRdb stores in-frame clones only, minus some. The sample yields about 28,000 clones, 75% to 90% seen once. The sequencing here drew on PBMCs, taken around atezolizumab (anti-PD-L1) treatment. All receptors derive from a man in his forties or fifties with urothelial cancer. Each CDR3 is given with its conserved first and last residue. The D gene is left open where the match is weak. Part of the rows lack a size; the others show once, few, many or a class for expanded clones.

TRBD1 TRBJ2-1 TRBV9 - CASSVTRQGRNEQFF TGTGCCAGCAGCGTCACTCGACAGGGAAGAAATGAGCAGTTCTTC
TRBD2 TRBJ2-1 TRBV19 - CASSSAGLAGDEQFF TGTGCCAGTAGTTCGGCGGGACTAGCGGGAGATGAGCAGTTCTTC
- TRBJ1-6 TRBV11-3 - CASSQDYNSPLHF TGTGCCAGCAGCCAGGACTATAATTCACCCCTCCACTTT
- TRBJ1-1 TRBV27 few CASTQQGVNTEAFF TGTGCCAGCACCCAACAGGGTGTGAACACTGAAGCTTTCTTT
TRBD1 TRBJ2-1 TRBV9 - CASSYSRTGNEQFF TGTGCCAGCAGCTACTCGAGGACAGGCAATGAGCAGTTCTTC
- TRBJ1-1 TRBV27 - CASSFLRELGTEAFF TGTGCCAGCAGTTTTCTACGGGAGTTGGGGACTGAAGCTTTCTTT
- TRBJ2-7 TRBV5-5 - CASSRLETGTYEQYF TGTGCCAGCAGCCGCTTGGAGACAGGAACCTACGAGCAGTACTTC
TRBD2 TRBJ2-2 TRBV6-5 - CASSTSGRSTGELFF TGTGCCAGCAGCACTAGCGGGAGAAGTACCGGGGAGCTGTTTTTT
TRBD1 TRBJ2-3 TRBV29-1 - CSVATGSVADTQYF TGCAGCGTTGCGACAGGGAGTGTGGCAGATACGCAGTATTTT
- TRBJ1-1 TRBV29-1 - CSVVMNMAEAFF TGCAGCGTTGTTATGAACATGGCTGAAGCTTTCTTT
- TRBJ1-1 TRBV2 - CASSEEGASRAFF TGTGCCAGCAGTGAAGAGGGAGCCTCGAGAGCTTTCTTT
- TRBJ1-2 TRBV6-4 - CASSDSAGYGYTF TGTGCCAGCAGTGACTCGGCAGGCTATGGCTACACCTTC
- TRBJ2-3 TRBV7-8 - CASSHQGPRTDTQYF TGTGCCAGCAGCCACCAGGGGCCTCGCACAGATACGCAGTATTTT
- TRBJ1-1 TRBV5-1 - CASSLDEGVTEAFF TGCGCCAGCAGCTTGGACGAGGGGGTCACTGAAGCTTTCTTT
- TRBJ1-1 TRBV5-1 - CASSPQQNTEAFF TGCGCCAGCAGCCCACAGCAGAACACTGAAGCTTTCTTT
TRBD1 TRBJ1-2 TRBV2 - CASSARGLTNYGYTF TGTGCCAGCAGTGCCAGGGGGCTAACTAACTATGGCTACACCTTC
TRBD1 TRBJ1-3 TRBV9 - CASSVGTGRVYSGNTIYF TGTGCCAGCAGCGTAGGGACAGGGAGGGTTTACTCTGGAAACACCATATATTTT
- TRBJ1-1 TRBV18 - CASYSQTNTEAFF TGTGCCAGCTATTCACAGACGAACACTGAAGCTTTCTTT
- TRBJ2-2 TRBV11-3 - CASSTRTYNTGELFF TGTGCCAGCAGCACCCGGACATACAACACCGGGGAGCTGTTTTTT
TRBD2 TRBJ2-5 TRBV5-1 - CASSLGLAGGEETQYF TGCGCCAGCAGCTTGGGACTAGCGGGAGGGGAAGAGACCCAGTACTTC
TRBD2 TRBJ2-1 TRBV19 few CASNIAGSYNEQFF TGTGCCAGTAATATAGCGGGATCCTACAATGAGCAGTTCTTC
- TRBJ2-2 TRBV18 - CASSPMRTGELFF TGTGCCAGCTCACCAATGAGGACCGGGGAGCTGTTTTTT
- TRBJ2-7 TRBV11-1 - CASSLAGAEKQYF TGTGCCAGCAGCTTAGCGGGGGCCGAGAAGCAGTACTTC
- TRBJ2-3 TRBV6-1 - CASSGEGADTQYF TGTGCCAGCTCAGGAGAAGGGGCAGATACGCAGTATTTT
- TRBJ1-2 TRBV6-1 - CASDTHYGYTF TGTGCCAGCGACACCCACTATGGCTACACCTTC